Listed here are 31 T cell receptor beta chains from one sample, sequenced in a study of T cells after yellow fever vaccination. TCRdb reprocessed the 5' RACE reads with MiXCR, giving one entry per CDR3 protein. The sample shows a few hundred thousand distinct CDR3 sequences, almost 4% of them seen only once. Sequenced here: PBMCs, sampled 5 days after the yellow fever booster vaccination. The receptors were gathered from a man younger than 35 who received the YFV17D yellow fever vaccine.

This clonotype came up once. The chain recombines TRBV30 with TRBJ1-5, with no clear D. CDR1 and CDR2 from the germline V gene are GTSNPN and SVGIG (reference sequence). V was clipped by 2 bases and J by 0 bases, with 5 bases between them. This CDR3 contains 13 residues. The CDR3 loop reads CAWSRGSNQPQHF. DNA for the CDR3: TGTGCCTGGAGTCGGGGTAGCAATCAGCCCCAGCATTTT.

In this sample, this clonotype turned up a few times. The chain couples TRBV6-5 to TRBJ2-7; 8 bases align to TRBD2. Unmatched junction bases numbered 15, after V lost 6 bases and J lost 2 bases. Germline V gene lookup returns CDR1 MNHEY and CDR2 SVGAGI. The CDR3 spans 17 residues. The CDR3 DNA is TGTGCCAGCAGCCGGGACCGGGGAGCGGGGGCGGCCTACGAGCAGTACTTC. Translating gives CASSRDRGAGAAYEQYF.

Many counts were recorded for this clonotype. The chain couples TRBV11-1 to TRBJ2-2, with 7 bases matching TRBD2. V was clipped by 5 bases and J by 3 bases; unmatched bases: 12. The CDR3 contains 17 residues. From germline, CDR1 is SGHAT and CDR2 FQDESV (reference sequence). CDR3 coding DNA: TGTGCCAGCAGCCTCAGGAAACGGGGGGTGTACACCGGGGAGCTGTTTTTT. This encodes CASSLRKRGVYTGELFF.

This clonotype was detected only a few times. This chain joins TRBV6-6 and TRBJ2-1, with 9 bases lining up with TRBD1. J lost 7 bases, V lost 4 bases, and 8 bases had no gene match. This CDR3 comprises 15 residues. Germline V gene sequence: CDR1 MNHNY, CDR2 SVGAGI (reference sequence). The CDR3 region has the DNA TGTGCCAGCAGTTGGCCGGGACAGGGAATAAATGAGCAGTTCTTC. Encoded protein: CASSWPGQGINEQFF.

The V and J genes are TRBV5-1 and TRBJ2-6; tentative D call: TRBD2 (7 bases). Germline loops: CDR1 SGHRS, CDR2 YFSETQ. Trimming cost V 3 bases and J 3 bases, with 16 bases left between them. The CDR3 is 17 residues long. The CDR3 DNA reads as TGCGCCAGCAGCTCCCGCGGGGGCGCAGGTGGGGCCAACGTCCTGACTTTC. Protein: CASSSRGGAGGANVLTF.

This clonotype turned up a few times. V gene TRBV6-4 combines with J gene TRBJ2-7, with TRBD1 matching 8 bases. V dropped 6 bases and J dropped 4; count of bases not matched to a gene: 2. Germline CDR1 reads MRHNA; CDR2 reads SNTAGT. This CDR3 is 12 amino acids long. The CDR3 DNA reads TGTGCCAGCAGCAGACAGGGGTACGAGCAGTACGTC. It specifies CASSRQGYEQYV.

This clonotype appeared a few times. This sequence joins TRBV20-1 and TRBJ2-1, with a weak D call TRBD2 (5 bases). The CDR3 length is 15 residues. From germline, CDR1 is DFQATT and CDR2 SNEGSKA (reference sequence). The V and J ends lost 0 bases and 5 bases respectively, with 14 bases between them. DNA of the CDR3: TGCAGTGCTAGAGAGGAGCGGAACTGGGACAATGAGCAGTTCTTC. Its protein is CSAREERNWDNEQFF.

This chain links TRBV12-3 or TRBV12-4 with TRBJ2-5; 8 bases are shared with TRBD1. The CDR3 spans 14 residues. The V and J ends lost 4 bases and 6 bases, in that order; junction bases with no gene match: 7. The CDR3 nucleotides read TGTGCCAGCAGTTGGGGACAGGACGTAAAGACCCAGTACTTC. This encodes CASSWGQDVKTQYF.

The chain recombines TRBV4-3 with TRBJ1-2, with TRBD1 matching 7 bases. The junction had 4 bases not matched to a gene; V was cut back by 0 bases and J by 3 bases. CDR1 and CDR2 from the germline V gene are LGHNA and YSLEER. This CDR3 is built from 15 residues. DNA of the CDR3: TGCGCCAGCAGCCAAGATTTAGGGGGCTACTATGGCTACACCTTC. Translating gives CASSQDLGGYYGYTF.

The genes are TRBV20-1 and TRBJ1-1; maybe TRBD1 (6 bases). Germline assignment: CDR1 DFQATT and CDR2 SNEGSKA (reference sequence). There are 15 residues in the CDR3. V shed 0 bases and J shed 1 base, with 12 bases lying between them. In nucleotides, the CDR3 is TGCAGTGCTAGAGAGGGGGGACACGCGAACACTGAAGCTTTCTTT. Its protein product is CSAREGGHANTEAFF.

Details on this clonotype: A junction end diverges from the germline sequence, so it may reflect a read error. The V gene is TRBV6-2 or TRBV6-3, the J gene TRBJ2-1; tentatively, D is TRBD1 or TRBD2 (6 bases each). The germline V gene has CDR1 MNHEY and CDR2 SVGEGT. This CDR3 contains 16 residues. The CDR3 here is CASSYAGGPHYNEQLF. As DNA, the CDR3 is TGTGCCAGCAGTTACGCTGGGGGGCCGCACTACAATGAGCAGCTCTTC.

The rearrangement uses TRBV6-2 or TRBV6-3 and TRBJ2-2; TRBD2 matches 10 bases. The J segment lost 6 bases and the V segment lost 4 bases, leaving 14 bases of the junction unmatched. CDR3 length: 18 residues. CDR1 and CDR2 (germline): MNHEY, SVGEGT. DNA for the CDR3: TGTGCCAGCAGTTTTAACCCAGCGGGGGGGCCGGTTCCCGGGGAGCTGTTTTTT. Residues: CASSFNPAGGPVPGELFF.

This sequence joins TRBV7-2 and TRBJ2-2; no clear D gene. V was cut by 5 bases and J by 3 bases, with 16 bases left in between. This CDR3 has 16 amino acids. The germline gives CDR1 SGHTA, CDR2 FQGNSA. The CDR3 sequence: CASSPLASLDTGELFF. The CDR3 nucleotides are TGTGCCAGCAGCCCACTCGCGTCGCTCGACACCGGGGAGCTGTTTTTT.

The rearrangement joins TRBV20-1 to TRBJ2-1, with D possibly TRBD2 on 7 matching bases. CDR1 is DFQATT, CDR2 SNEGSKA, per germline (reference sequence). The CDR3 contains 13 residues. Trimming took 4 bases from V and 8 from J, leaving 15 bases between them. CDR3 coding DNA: TGCAGTGCTAAGGCTACGGGGGGCTATGAGCAGTTCTTC. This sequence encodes CSAKATGGYEQFF.

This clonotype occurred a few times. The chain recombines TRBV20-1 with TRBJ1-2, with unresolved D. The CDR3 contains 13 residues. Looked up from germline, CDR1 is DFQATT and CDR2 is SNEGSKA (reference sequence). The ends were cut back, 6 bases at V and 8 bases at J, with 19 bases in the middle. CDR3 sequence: CSATDGRPTGYTF. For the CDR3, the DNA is TGCAGTGCAACGGACGGAAGGCCTACCGGCTACACCTTC.

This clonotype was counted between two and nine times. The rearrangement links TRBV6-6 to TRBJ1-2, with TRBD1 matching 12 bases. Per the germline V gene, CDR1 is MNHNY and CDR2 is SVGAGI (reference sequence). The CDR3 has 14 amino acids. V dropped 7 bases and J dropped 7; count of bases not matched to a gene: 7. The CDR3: CASTEGQGARGYTF. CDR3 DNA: TGTGCCAGCACCGAGGGACAGGGGGCGCGTGGCTACACCTTC.

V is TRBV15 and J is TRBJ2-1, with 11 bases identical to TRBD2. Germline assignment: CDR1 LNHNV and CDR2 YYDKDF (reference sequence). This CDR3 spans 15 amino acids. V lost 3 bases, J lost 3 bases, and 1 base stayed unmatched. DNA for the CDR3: TGTGCCACCAGCAGTAGCGGGAGGGGCTACAATGAGCAGTTCTTC. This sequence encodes CATSSSGRGYNEQFF.

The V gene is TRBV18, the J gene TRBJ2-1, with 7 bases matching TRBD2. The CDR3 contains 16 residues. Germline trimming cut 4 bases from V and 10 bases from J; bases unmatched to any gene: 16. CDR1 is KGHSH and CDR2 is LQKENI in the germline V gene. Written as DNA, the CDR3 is TGTGCCAGCTCACGACGTCGACTAGCCCCAAGAACCGAGCAGTTCTTC. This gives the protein CASSRRRLAPRTEQFF.

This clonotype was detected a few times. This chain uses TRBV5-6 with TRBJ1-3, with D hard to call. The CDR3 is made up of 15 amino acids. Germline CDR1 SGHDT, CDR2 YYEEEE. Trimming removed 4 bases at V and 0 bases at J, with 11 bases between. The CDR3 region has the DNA TGTGCCAGCAGCGTCGACCTCAGCTCTGGAAACACCATATATTTT. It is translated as CASSVDLSSGNTIYF.

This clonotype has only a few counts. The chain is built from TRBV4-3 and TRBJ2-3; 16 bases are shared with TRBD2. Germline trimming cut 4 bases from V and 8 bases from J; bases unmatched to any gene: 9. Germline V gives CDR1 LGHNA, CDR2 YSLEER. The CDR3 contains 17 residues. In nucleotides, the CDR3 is TGCGCCAGCAGCCGGGGGACTAGCGGGGGGGGACCGCGTACGCAGTATTTT. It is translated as CASSRGTSGGGPRTQYF.

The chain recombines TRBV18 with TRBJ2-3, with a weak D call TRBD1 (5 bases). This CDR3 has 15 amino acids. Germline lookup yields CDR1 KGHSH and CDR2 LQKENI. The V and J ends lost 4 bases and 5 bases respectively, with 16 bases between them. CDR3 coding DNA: TGTGCCAGCTCACGACCGCAGGGTCGGCAAGATACGCAGTATTTT. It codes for CASSRPQGRQDTQYF.

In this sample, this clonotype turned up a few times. The CDR3 nucleotides are TGTGCCAGCAGCTCCCAGACAGGACCCACAGATACGCAGTATTTT. This codes for CASSSQTGPTDTQYF. The chain uses TRBV7-2 and TRBJ2-3; D perhaps matches TRBD1 (6 bases). This CDR3 is built from 15 residues. CDR1 and CDR2 from the germline V gene are SGHTA and FQGNSA. The germline V and J ends were trimmed by 4 bases and 2 bases, with 13 bases remaining between them.

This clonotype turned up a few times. The CDR3 DNA follows: TGCGCCAGCAGCCAGGGACAGGTTAATTCACCCCTCCACTTT. It is translated as CASSQGQVNSPLHF. V usage is TRBV5-1 and J usage is TRBJ1-6; 8 bases map to TRBD1. The junction had 3 bases not matched to a gene; V was cut back by 4 bases and J by 6 bases. The CDR3 has 14 amino acids. The V gene's germline CDR1 is SGHRS and CDR2 YFSETQ.

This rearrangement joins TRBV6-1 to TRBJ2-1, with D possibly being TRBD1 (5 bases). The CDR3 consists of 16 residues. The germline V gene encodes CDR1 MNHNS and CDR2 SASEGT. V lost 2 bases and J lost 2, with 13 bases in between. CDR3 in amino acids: CASSENAGNTYNEQFF. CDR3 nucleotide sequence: TGTGCCAGCAGTGAAAACGCAGGGAACACCTACAATGAGCAGTTCTTC.

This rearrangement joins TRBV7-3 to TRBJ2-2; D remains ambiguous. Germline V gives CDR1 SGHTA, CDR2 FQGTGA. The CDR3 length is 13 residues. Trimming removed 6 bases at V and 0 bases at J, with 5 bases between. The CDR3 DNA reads TGTGCCAGCAGACCAGCGAACACCGGGGAGCTGTTTTTT. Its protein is CASRPANTGELFF.

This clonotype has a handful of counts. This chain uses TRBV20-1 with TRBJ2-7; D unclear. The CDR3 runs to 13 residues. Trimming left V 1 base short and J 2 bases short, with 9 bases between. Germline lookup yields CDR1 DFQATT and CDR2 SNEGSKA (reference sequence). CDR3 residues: CSARVVSPYEQYF. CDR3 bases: TGCAGTGCTAGAGTAGTCAGTCCCTACGAGCAGTACTTC.

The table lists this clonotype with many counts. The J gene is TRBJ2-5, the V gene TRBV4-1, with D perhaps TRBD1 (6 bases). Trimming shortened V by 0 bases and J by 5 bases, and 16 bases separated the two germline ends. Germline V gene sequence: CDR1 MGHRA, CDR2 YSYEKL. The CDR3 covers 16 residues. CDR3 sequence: CASSQDSTGPQETQYF. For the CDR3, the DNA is TGCGCCAGCAGCCAAGACTCCACAGGGCCACAGGAGACCCAGTACTTC.

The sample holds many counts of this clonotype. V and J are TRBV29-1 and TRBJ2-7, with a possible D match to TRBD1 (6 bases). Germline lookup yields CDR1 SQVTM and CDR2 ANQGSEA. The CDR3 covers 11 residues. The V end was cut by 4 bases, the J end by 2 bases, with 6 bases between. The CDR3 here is CSVGDTYEQYV. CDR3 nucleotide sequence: TGCAGCGTTGGGGACACCTACGAGCAGTACGTC.

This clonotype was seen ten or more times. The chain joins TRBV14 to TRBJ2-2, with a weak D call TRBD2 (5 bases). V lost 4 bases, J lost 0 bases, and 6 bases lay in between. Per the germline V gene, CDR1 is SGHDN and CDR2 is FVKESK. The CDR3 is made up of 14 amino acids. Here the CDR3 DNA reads TGTGCCAGCAGCCCGGGAACGAACACCGGGGAGCTGTTTTTT. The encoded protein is CASSPGTNTGELFF.

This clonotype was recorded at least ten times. As DNA, the CDR3 is TGTGCCAGCAGCGTTAGCGGGGCTACTGGCTACGAGCAGTACGTC. Translated: CASSVSGATGYEQYV. The chain combines TRBV7-2 with TRBJ2-7, with TRBD2 matching over 8 bases. CDR1 is SGHTA, CDR2 FQGNSA, per germline. V shed 5 bases, J shed 3 bases, and the junction held 9 bases outside the gene matches. This CDR3 spans 15 amino acids.

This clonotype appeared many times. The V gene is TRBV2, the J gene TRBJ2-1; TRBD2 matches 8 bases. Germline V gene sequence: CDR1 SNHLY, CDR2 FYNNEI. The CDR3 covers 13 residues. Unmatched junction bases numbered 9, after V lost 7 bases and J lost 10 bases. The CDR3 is CASIGTSQEEQFF. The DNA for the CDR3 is TGTGCCAGCATCGGGACTAGTCAGGAGGAGCAGTTCTTC.